A single T cell receptor (beta chain) is shown here with its context. The antigen is unknown. This entry belongs to a study of cytomegalovirus exposure and HLA in healthy donors. Across the study: Roughly 170 million T cells yielded around 120 million unique TCR beta sequences in earlier analysis.

Looked up from germline, CDR1 is SGHVS and CDR2 is FQNEAQ. V trimming: 1 base; J trimming: 4 bases; junction bases outside the gene matches: 0. The CDR3 length is 15 residues. The primer mix had 60 Vbeta and 13 Jbeta primers. The table came from immunoSEQ multiplex PCR; TCRdb's copy has only in-frame clones and leaves some out. The table has about 160,000 clones, over 70% seen once; the top ten hold more than 1.5%. Study findings and constraints: According to reports, the classifier identified cytomegalovirus status with high specificity and sensitivity. When analyzed later, the rates of TCR association showed variation by HLA locus, with DRB1 the most and HLA-C the fewest. In vitro testing confirmed a few CMV-associated chains as specific for CMV antigens.

This TCR came from a woman in her late teens or twenties in good health and CMV-seronegative. V usage is TRBV7-8 and J usage is TRBJ2-1; 11 nucleotides agree with TRBD2. Sequencing was done on a sample of PBMCs. The DNA of the CDR3 is TGTGCCAGCAGCTTAGGGACTAGCGGGTACAATGAGCAGTTCTTC. Translation: CASSLGTSGYNEQFF.